The 24 T cell receptor beta chains listed next were all sequenced from one sample in a study of graft-versus-host responses after intestinal transplantation. Profiling relied on immunoSEQ multiplex PCR, and the TCRdb table lists in-frame clones only, not all of them. This table holds 90,000 to 150,000 clones, roughly 95% found once. These receptors have no identified antigens. Sequenced material: unstimulated CD8+ T cells sorted from spleen or lymph node cells, taken before intestinal transplant. The receptors were gathered from a human donor who received an intestinal transplant.

This chain joins TRBV6-1 and TRBJ1-2; no firm D call. Germline CDR1 is MNHNS and CDR2 is SASEGT. The V and J ends lost 3 bases and 7 bases respectively, with 24 bases between them. CDR3 length: 17 residues. The CDR3 is CASSEILPRGNAIGYTF. CDR3 nucleotide sequence: TGTGCCAGCAGTGAGATTCTCCCGCGGGGTAATGCTATTGGCTACACCTTC.

The chain carries TRBV11-2 and TRBJ1-5; D is undetermined. This CDR3 is 14 amino acids long. With 3 bases removed from V and 5 bases from J, the gap between germline ends came to 11 bases. CDR1 is SGHAT, CDR2 FQNNGV, per germline. The CDR3 coding sequence is TGTGCCAGCAGCTTGGGCGGCGGGGATCAGCCCCAGCATTTT. As protein: CASSLGGGDQPQHF. Drawing the rest from reference TRBV11-2 and TRBJ1-5, the complete variable domain is EAGVAQSPRYKIIEKRQSVAFWCNPISGHATLYWYQQILGQGPKLLIQFQNNGVVDDSQLPKDRFSAERLKGVDSTLKIQPAKLEDSAVYLCASSLGGGDQPQHFGDGTRLSIL.

The chain carries TRBV12-5 and TRBJ2-4; no definite D call. The germline V and J ends were trimmed by 2 bases and 10 bases, with 12 bases remaining between them. The CDR3 is 13 residues long. Germline CDR1 LGHNT, CDR2 FRNRAP. The CDR3 coding sequence is TGTGCTAGTGGTTTGTCCCTTCAGGCAATTCAGTACTTC. Protein sequence: CASGLSLQAIQYF.

The chain has TRBV9 and TRBJ2-7; D not certain. Germline V CDR1 and CDR2: SGDLS, YYNGEE. V lost 2 bases, J lost 1 base, and 13 bases lay in between. The length of the CDR3 is 15 residues. The CDR3 bases are TGTGCCAGCAGCGTCGGGCCAGGAAATTCCTACGAGCAGTACTTC. It specifies CASSVGPGNSYEQYF. The variable domain in full, completed from reference TRBV9 and TRBJ2-7, reads DSGVTQTPKHLITATGQRVTLRCSPRSGDLSVYWYQQSLDQGLQFLIQYYNGEERAKGNILERFSAQQFPDLHSELNLSSLELGDSALYFCASSVGPGNSYEQYFGPGTRLTVT.

The genes are TRBV2 and TRBJ2-1, with D uncertain. V gave up 6 bases and J gave up 3 bases, with 9 bases separating them. Germline V gene lookup returns CDR1 SNHLY and CDR2 FYNNEI. CDR3 length: 13 amino acids. The DNA of the CDR3 is TGTGCCAGCAGGGATCACGGCTACAATGAGCAGTTCTTC. Residues: CASRDHGYNEQFF.

The table lists this clone with a count of one. The V call is TRBV6-5, the J call TRBJ2-4; D not certain. V was cut by 0 bases and J by 11 bases, with 11 bases left in between. Germline lookup yields CDR1 MNHEY and CDR2 SVGAGI. This CDR3 has 13 amino acids. CDR3 residues: CASSYSGGDVQYF. The CDR3 DNA is TGTGCCAGCAGTTACTCGGGCGGAGACGTTCAGTACTTC.

This clone came up once. J is TRBJ1-5 and V is TRBV4-1; D is perhaps TRBD1 (6 bases). The germline V gene encodes CDR1 MGHRA and CDR2 YSYEKL. The CDR3 is made up of 15 amino acids. Trimming left V 6 bases short and J 9 bases short, with 21 bases between. As DNA, the CDR3 is TGCGCCAGCAGTCCCTTTCCGGGGGCCCACGGGCCCCAGCATTTT. Translating gives CASSPFPGAHGPQHF.

The chain couples TRBV7-2 to TRBJ2-3; no definite D call. Trimming stripped 1 base from V and 3 bases from J, with 20 bases between. The germline V gene encodes CDR1 SGHTA and CDR2 FQGNSA. The length of the CDR3 is 18 residues. The CDR3 DNA is TGTGCCAGCAGCTTAGGGGTCGTTAAGGCCCTGGGAACAGATACGCAGTATTTT. Translating it yields CASSLGVVKALGTDTQYF.

The gene calls are TRBV19 and TRBJ2-7, with TRBD2 as a possible D gene (5 bases). Germline V CDR1 and CDR2: LNHDA, SQIVND (reference sequence). The CDR3 sequence is 14 residues long. The V end was cut by 5 bases, the J end by 3 bases, with 14 bases between. The CDR3 here is CASSLKADRYEQYF. DNA of the CDR3: TGTGCCAGTAGTTTGAAAGCGGATCGCTACGAGCAGTACTTC. Full variable domain (missing parts from reference TRBV19 and TRBJ2-7): DGGITQSPKYLFRKEGQNVTLSCEQNLNHDAMYWYRQDPGQGLRLIYYSQIVNDFQKGDIAEGYSVSREKKESFPLTVTSAQKNPTAFYLCASSLKADRYEQYFGPGTRLTVT.

This rearrangement joins TRBV15 to TRBJ2-7; TRBD1 agrees at 9 bases. V trimming: 3 bases; J trimming: 3 bases; junction bases outside the gene matches: 3. This CDR3 region has 14 residues. Germline V CDR1 and CDR2: LNHNV, YYDKDF (reference sequence). The CDR3 spells CATSRDRGGYEQYF. The CDR3 region has the DNA TGTGCCACCAGCAGGGACAGGGGAGGCTACGAGCAGTACTTC. Filled out from reference TRBV15 and TRBJ2-7, the complete variable domain reads DAMVIQNPRYQVTQFGKPVTLSCSQTLNHNVMYWYQQKSSQAPKLLFHYYDKDFNNEADTPDNFQSRRPNTSFCFLDIRSPGLGDTAMYLCATSRDRGGYEQYFGPGTRLTVT.

This clone was counted once. The V and J genes are TRBV23-1 and TRBJ1-5; 8 nucleotides match TRBD1. TRBV23-1 is flagged as an ORF with uncertain function. The CDR3 runs to 17 residues. The V gene end was trimmed by 2 bases and the J gene end by 1 base; junction bases not matched to a gene: 7. The CDR3 spells CASSQRRTGSSNQPQHF. Written as DNA, the CDR3 is TGCGCCAGCAGTCAAAGAAGGACAGGGTCGAGCAATCAGCCCCAGCATTTT.

The gene calls are TRBV19 and TRBJ2-1, with 11 positions matching TRBD2. The length of the CDR3 is 15 residues. Germline loops: CDR1 LNHDA, CDR2 SQIVND (reference sequence). V was pared by 1 base and J by 5 bases, with 1 base of the junction left unmatched. The CDR3 sequence: CASSIVLAGDNEQFF. The CDR3 nucleotides are TGTGCCAGTAGTATAGTACTAGCGGGGGACAATGAGCAGTTCTTC.

A remark on this clone: At one boundary the junction diverges from the germline segment, which might be a read error. Other DNA sequences in this sample translate to the same CDR3. J is TRBJ1-4 and V is TRBV7-9; 7 positions agree with TRBD1. The CDR3 is made up of 16 amino acids. Germline lookup yields CDR1 SEHNR and CDR2 FQNEAQ (reference sequence). The CDR3 coding sequence is TGCGCCAGCAGCCCCCTCTTGACAGGGACTAATGAAAAACTGTTTTTT. It is translated as CASSPLLTGTNEKLFF.

The chain carries TRBV13 and TRBJ2-7, with 8 bases lining up with TRBD2. The CDR3 covers 15 residues. Germline loops: CDR1 PRHDT, CDR2 FYEKMQ (reference sequence). V dropped 0 bases and J dropped 3; count of bases not matched to a gene: 4. CDR3 residues: CASSLGAGGGYEQYF. In DNA form, the CDR3 reads TGTGCCAGCAGCTTAGGGGCGGGAGGAGGCTACGAGCAGTACTTC.

V gene TRBV4-1 combines with J gene TRBJ2-1; 10 bases agree with TRBD2. Germline V gives CDR1 MGHRA, CDR2 YSYEKL. This CDR3 has 18 amino acids. After removal of 0 bases from V and 7 bases from J, the junction contained 12 bases not matched to a gene. The CDR3 DNA follows: TGCGCCAGCAGCCAAGATTCCCCGGACCTAGCGGGAGTGAATGAGCAGTTCTTC. Translated, it gives CASSQDSPDLAGVNEQFF.

The V gene is TRBV4-2, the J gene TRBJ2-1; D not resolved. Germline-derived CDR1 and CDR2 are LGHNA and YNFKEQ. This CDR3 comprises 16 residues. Trimming pared 4 bases from V and 1 base from J, leaving 14 bases between. For the CDR3, the DNA is TGTGCCAGCAGCCCCCACCTTCTACTTTCCTACAATGAGCAGTTCTTC. Translation: CASSPHLLLSYNEQFF.

The chain carries TRBV6-1 and TRBJ1-6; a weak D match, TRBD1 (6 bases). Trimming removed 3 bases from V and 4 bases from J, with 10 bases in between. Germline CDR1 MNHNS, CDR2 SASEGT. This CDR3 has 15 amino acids. As DNA, the CDR3 is TGTGCCAGCAGTGACCGGGACATGTATAATTCACCCCTCCACTTT. This translates into CASSDRDMYNSPLHF.

V usage is TRBV13 and J usage is TRBJ2-7; 9 nucleotides agree with TRBD1. V was pared by 5 bases and J by 0 bases, with 8 bases of the junction left unmatched. The V gene's germline CDR1 is PRHDT and CDR2 FYEKMQ (reference sequence). The CDR3 covers 16 residues. CDR3: CASSTVGTGNSYEQYF. CDR3 bases: TGTGCCAGCAGCACCGTCGGGACAGGGAACTCCTACGAGCAGTACTTC.

The gene calls are TRBV7-9 and TRBJ1-1; D is ambiguous. V was clipped by 5 bases and J by 1 base, with 11 bases between them. CDR3 length equals 14 residues. From germline, CDR1 is SEHNR and CDR2 FQNEAQ (reference sequence). The CDR3 coding sequence is TGTGCCAGCAGCACGACAACGGAGAACACTGAAGCTTTCTTT. It encodes CASSTTTENTEAFF. Drawing the rest from reference TRBV7-9 and TRBJ1-1, the complete variable domain is DTGVSQNPRHKITKRGQNVTFRCDPISEHNRLYWYRQTLGQGPEFLTYFQNEAQLEKSRLLSDRFSAERPKGSFSTLEIQRTEQGDSAMYLCASSTTTENTEAFFGQGTRLTVV.

The CDR3 DNA reads as TGTGCCAGTAGGAATTTCACAGATACGCAGTATTTT. Translated, it gives CASRNFTDTQYF. The chain uses TRBV19 and TRBJ2-3, with D uncertain. CDR3 length: 12 amino acids. CDR1 LNHDA and CDR2 SQIVND come from the germline V gene (reference sequence). Trimming removed 6 bases at V and 2 bases at J, with 6 bases between.

The chain recombines TRBV6-1 with TRBJ2-3, with 14 bases fitting TRBD2. CDR1 and CDR2 from the germline V gene are MNHNS and SASEGT. V was pared by 1 base and J by 7 bases, with 7 bases of the junction left unmatched. The CDR3 contains 17 residues. CDR3: CASSEGGLAGAKNTQYF. The CDR3, as DNA: TGTGCCAGCAGTGAAGGGGGACTAGCGGGAGCAAAGAATACGCAGTATTTT.

The chain employs TRBV27 and TRBJ2-3; 12 positions match TRBD2. The CDR3 sequence is 14 residues long. The V gene's germline CDR1 is MNHEY and CDR2 SMNVEV (reference sequence). Germline trimming cut 6 bases from V and 5 bases from J; bases unmatched to any gene: 3. The CDR3 sequence: CASSLLAGGDTQYF. The CDR3 DNA is TGTGCCAGCAGCCTACTAGCGGGAGGAGATACGCAGTATTTT.

This clone was picked up one time. The chain is built from TRBV5-6 and TRBJ2-5, with TRBD2 matching 9 bases. The J call is in doubt because the DNA end fits TRBJ2-7 better. The CDR3 is made up of 18 amino acids. The germline CDR1 and CDR2 sequences are SGHDT and YYEEEE. The CDR3 loop reads CASSPRGVGGRAWDEQYF. Written as DNA, the CDR3 is TGTGCCAGCAGCCCCCGGGGGGTCGGCGGGAGGGCCTGGGACGAGCAGTACTTC.

The CDR3 region is CASSYAGYQPQHF. The CDR3 DNA is TGTGCCAGCAGCTACGCCGGTTATCAGCCCCAGCATTTT. The V call is TRBV7-9, the J call TRBJ1-5; D gene ambiguous. The germline V gene has CDR1 SEHNR and CDR2 FQNEAQ (reference sequence). Trimming stripped 4 bases from V and 5 bases from J, with 9 bases between. The CDR3 totals 13 residues.